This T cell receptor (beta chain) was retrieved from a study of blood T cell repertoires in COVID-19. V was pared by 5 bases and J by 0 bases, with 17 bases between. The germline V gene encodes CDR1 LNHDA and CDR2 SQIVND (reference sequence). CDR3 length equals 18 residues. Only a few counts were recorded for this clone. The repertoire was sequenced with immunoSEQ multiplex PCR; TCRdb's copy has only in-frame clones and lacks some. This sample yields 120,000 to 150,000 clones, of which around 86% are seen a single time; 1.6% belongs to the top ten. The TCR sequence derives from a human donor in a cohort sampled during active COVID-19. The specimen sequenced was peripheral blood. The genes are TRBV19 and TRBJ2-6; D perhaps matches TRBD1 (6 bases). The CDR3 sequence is CASSPSGQFPSGANVLTF. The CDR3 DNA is TGTGCCAGTAGTCCCTCCGGACAGTTCCCCTCTGGGGCCAACGTCCTGACTTTC.